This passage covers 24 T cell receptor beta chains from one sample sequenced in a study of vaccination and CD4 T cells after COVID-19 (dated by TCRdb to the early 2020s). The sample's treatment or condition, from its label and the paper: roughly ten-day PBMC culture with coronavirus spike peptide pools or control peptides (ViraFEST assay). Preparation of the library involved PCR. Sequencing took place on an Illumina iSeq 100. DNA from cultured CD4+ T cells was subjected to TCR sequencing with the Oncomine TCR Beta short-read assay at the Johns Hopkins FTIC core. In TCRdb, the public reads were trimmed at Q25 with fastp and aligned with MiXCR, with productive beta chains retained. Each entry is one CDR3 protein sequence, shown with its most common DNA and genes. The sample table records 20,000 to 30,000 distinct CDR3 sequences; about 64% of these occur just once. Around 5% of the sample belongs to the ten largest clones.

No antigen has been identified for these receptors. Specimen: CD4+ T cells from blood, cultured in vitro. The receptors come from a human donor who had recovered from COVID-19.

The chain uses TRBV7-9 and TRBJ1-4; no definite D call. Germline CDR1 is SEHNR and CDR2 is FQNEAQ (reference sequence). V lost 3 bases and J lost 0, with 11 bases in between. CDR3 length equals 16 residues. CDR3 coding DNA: TGTGCCAGCAGCTTTACCCTGACACCAACTAATGAAAAACTGTTTTTT. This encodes CASSFTLTPTNEKLFF.

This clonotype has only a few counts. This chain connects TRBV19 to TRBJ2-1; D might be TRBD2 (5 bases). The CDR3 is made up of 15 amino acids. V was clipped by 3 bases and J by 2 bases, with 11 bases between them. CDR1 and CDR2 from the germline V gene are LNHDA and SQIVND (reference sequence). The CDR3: CASSMSAGPYNEQFF. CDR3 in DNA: TGTGCCAGTAGTATGTCGGCGGGCCCCTACAATGAGCAGTTCTTC.

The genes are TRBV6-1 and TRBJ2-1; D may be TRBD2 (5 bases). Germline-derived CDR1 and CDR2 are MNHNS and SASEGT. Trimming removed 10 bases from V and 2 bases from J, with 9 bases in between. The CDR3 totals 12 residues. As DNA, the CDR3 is TGTGCCACTGCGAGGGCCTACAATGAGCAGTTCTTC. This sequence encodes CATARAYNEQFF.

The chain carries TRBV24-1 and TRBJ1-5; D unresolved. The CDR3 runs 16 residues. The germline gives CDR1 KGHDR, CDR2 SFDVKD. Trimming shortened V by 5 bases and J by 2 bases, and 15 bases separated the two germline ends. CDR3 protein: CATSVLREEGNQPQHF. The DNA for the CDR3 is TGTGCCACCAGTGTTTTAAGGGAGGAAGGCAATCAGCCCCAGCATTTT.

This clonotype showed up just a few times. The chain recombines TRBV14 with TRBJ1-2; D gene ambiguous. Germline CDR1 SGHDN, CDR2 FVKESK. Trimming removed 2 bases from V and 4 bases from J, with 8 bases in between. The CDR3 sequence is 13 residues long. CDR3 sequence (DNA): TGTGCCAGCAGCCAATGGGCAGTCTATGGCTACACCTTC. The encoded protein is CASSQWAVYGYTF.

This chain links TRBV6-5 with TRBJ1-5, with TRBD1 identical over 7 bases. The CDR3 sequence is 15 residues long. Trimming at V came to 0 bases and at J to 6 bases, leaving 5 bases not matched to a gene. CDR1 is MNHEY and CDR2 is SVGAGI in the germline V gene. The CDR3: CASSYSPDRRQPQHF. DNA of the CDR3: TGTGCCAGCAGTTACTCACCGGACAGGCGTCAGCCCCAGCATTTT.

CDR3 bases: TGTGCCAGCAGCGTAGGCCTAGCGCACTCCTACGAGCAGTACTTC. Protein sequence: CASSVGLAHSYEQYF. The chain joins TRBV11-1 to TRBJ2-7; D perhaps matches TRBD2 (6 bases). V lost 5 bases and J lost 0, with 14 bases in between. The germline gives CDR1 SGHAT, CDR2 FQDESV (reference sequence). This CDR3 comprises 15 residues.

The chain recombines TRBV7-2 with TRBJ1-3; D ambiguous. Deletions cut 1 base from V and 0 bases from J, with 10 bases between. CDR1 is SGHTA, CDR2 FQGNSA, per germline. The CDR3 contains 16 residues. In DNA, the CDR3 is TGTGCCAGCAGCTTAGGGCAGGCCGACTCTGGAAACACCATATATTTT. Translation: CASSLGQADSGNTIYF.

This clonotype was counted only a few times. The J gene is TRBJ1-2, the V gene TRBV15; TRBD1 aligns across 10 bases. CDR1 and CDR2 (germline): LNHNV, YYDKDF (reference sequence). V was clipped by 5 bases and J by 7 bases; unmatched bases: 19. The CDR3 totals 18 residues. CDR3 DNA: TGTGCCACCAGCTCGTACTACTCGACCGGGACAGGGGCGTTTGGCTACACCTTC. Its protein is CATSSYYSTGTGAFGYTF.

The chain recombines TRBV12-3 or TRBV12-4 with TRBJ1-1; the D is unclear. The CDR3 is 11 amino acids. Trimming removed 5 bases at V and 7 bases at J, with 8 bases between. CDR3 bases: TGTGCCAGCAGTAGTACGAGTGAAGCTTTCTTT. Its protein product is CASSSTSEAFF.

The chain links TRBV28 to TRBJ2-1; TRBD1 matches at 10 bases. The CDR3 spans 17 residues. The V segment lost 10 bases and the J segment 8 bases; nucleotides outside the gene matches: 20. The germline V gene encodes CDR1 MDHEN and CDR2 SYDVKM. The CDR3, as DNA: TGTGCCATGGGACAGGGGCGAGGGGGGAGGGCCCTCGATGAGCAGTTCTTC. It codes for CAMGQGRGGRALDEQFF. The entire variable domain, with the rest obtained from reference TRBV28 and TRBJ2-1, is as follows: DVKVTQSSRYLVKRTGEKVFLECVQDMDHENMFWYRQDPGLGLRLIYFSYDVKMKEKGDIPEGYSVSREKKERFSLILESASTNQTSMYLCAMGQGRGGRALDEQFFGPGTRLTVL.

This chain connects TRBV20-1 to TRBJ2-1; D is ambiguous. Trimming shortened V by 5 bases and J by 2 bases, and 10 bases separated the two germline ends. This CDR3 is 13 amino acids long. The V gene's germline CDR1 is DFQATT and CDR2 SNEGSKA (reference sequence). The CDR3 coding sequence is TGCAGTGCTCTCGAGAATCCCTACAATGAGCAGTTCTTC. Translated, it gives CSALENPYNEQFF.

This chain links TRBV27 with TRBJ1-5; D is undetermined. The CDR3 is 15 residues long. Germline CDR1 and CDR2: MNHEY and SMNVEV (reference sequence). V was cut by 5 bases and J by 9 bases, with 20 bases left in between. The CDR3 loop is CASSAYGSLSGPQHF. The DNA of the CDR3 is TGTGCCAGCAGTGCCTACGGGAGCCTAAGTGGGCCCCAGCATTTT.

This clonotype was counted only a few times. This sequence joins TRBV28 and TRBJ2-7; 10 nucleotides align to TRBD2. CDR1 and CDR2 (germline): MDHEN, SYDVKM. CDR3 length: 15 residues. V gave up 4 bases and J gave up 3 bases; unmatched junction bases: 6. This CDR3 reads CASSSPGLAVYEQYF. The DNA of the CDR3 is TGTGCCAGCAGTTCGCCAGGACTAGCGGTCTACGAGCAGTACTTC.

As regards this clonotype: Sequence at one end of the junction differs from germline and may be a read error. CDR3 sequence: CASSLAVGNYNEQFF. DNA of the CDR3: TGTGCTAGCAGCTTAGCCGTTGGCAACTACAATGAGCAGTTCTTC. V is TRBV7-7 and J is TRBJ2-1; no clear D. The CDR3 is 15 amino acids. Germline lookup yields CDR1 SSHAT and CDR2 FNYEAQ (reference sequence).

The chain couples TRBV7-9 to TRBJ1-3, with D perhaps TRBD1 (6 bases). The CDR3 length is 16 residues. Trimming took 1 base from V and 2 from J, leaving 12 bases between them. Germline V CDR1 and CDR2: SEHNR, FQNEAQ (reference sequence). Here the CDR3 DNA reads TGTGCCAGCAGCTTAGGGTTATCAGGGGCTGGAAACACCATATATTTT. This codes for CASSLGLSGAGNTIYF.

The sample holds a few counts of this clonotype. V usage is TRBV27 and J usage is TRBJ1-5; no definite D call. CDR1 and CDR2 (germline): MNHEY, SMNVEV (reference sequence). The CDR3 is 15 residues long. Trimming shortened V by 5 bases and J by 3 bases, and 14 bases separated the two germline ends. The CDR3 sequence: CASSRRPGFNQPQHF. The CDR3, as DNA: TGTGCCAGCAGTCGCCGACCGGGGTTCAATCAGCCCCAGCATTTT.

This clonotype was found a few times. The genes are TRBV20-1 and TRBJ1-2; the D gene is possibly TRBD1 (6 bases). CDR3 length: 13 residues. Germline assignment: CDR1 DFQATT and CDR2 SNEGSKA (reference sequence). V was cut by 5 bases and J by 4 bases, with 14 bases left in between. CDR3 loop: CSAPKQGVYGYTF. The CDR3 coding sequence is TGCAGTGCTCCTAAACAGGGAGTCTATGGCTACACCTTC.

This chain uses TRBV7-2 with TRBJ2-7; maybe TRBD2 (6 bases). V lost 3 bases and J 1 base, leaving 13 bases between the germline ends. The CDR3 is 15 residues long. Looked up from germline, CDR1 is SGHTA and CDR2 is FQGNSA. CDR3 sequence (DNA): TGTGCCAGCAGCTTCATGACTAGTTCTTCCTACGAGCAGTACTTC. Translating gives CASSFMTSSSYEQYF.

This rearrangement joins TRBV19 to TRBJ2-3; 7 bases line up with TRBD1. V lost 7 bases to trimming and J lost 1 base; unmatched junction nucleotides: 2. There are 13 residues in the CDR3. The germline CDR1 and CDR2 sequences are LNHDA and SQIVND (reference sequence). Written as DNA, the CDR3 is TGTGCCAGTACCGGGACAGGCACAGATACGCAGTATTTT. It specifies CASTGTGTDTQYF.

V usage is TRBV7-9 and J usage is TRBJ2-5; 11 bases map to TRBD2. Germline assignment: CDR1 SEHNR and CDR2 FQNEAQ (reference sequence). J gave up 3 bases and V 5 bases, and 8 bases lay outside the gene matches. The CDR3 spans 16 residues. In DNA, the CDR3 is TGTGCCAGCAGCATCAAACTAGCGGGGGTTAAAGAGACCCAGTACTTC. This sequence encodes CASSIKLAGVKETQYF.

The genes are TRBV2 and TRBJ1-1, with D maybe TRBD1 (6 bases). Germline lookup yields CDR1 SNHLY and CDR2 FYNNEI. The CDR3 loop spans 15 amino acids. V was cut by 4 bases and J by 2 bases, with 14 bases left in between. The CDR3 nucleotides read TGTGCCAGCAGTGTCGTCGGGGGGCGTAACACTGAAGCTTTCTTT. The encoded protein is CASSVVGGRNTEAFF.

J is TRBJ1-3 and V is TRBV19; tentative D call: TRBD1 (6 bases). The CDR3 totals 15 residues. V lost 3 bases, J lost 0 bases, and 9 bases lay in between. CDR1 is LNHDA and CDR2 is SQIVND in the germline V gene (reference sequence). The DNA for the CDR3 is TGTGCCAGTAGTATCGACAGGTTCTCTGGAAACACCATATATTTT. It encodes CASSIDRFSGNTIYF.

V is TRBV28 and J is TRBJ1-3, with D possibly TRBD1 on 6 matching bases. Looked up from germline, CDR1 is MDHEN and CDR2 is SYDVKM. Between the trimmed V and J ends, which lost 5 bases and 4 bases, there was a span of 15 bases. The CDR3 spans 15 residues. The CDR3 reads CASSPGDNRGNTIYF. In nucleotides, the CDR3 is TGTGCCAGCAGTCCCGGGGACAATCGGGGAAACACCATATATTTT.